The subject of this entry is one TCR beta chain. Antigen specificity is unknown. Each CDR3 protein is one row after TCRdb ran MiXCR on the 5' RACE reads. The sample records more than 1.5 million distinct CDR3 sequences, about 32% being singletons. The data derive from a study of identical twins. Study-level findings and limits: Conclusions leaned on cross-sectional statistical analysis and did not track the same donors over time.

From germline, CDR1 is PRHDT and CDR2 FYEKMQ (reference sequence). CDR3 size: 12 residues. Trimming removed 8 bases from V and 4 bases from J, with 9 bases in between. The sequence derives from a newborn girl in good health. This chain connects TRBV13 to TRBJ1-3, with D unclear. The material sequenced was cord blood. The CDR3 nucleotides read TGTGCCAGCTGTAACGGAGGAAACACCATATATTTT. Amino acid sequence: CASCNGGNTIYF.